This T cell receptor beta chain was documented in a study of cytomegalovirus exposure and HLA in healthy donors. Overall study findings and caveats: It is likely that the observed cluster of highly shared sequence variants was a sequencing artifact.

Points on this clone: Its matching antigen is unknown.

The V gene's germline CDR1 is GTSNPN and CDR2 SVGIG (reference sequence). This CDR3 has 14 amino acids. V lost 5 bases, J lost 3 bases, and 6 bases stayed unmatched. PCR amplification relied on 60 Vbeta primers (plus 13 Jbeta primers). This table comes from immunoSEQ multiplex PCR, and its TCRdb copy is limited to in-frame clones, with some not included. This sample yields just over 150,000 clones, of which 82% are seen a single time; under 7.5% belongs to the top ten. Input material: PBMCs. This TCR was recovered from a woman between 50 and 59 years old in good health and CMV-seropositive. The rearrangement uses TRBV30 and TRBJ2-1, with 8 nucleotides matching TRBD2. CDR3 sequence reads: CAWEAGTSYNEQFF. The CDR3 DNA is TGTGCCTGGGAAGCCGGGACTAGCTACAATGAGCAGTTCTTC.